This TCR beta chain was sequenced for a study of T cells in localized non-small cell lung cancer (dated by TCRdb to 2019 to 2021). With respect to the entire study: The study examined T cell repertoires in 200 to 300 patients with early-stage NSCLC and compared tumors with uninvolved tumor-adjacent lungs. All 250 or so NSCLC patients in the cohort were treatment-naive and had localized lung tumors that were resected. A mean age of about 66 years was recorded for the NSCLC patients, of whom 129 were male and about a hundred were female. Overall study outcomes, separate from this receptor: Uninvolved tumor-adjacent lung showed the highest T cell clonality, higher than tumor, which suggests more focused antigenic responses in the adjacent lung. Multi-region tumor sequencing was not performed, so intratumor heterogeneity could not be excluded. Longer overall survival was associated with higher blood T cell density, whereas shorter survival was associated with higher adjacent-lung clonality. A median of roughly 50 of the top 100 tumor clones turned up in the paired uninvolved adjacent lung, and roughly 28 of those clones also ranked among the top 100 of that same adjacent lung. Because the study design was exploratory, TCR variables were selected using unadjusted p-values without false-discovery rate correction.

At diagnosis, peripheral blood, uninvolved tumor-adjacent lung and tumor were collected and stored as a combination of fresh-frozen and FFPE material. For TCR repertoire profiling, blood samples were analyzed in the form of peripheral blood mononuclear cells. TCR beta CDR3 regions were sequenced from DNA using the immunoSEQ Assay. Per the authors' processing: T cell density was computed as TCR beta template counts normalized to usable DNA estimated by amplifying housekeeping genes. The preseqR package was used to estimate richness by extrapolating to 400,000 templates for PBMC samples and to 120,000 templates for tissue samples. Clonality was defined by subtracting Pielou's evenness from one. Differential abundance testing on productive amino-acid clonotypes, with a minimum total count of 5 and an alpha of 0.1, was used to identify tissue-enriched TCRs. The Jaccard Index and the Morisita Overlap Index were used to quantify repertoire overlap between compartments. GLIPH clustered TCR beta CDR3s with public tetramer-defined viral CDR3s; viral motifs required at least three viral sequences plus V-gene enrichment. This immuneACCESS table, as held by TCRdb, lists in-frame sequences with V and J called but not all clones. Of the missing ones, under half trace to an unresolved V gene in checked studies; the others have no known cause. That table gives V, J and clone size, and the DNA gave D and trimming. For this sample there are 50,000 to 60,000 clones; around 87% appear just once. The top ten clonotypes cover about a sixth of the sample.

As regards this clone: There is no known antigen for this receptor. Per-base qualities were not stored, and no clone one base away is much larger.

CDR1 and CDR2 (SGHAT, FQNNGV) derive from the germline V gene. From cysteine to phenylalanine, the CDR3 is 14 amino acids long. Kept here is only the CDR3 DNA, which spans 42 bases and is read in frame from base 1. V is cut by 0 bases and J by 4 bases, and the space between the germline ends is 7 bases. This sequence uses TRBV11-2 and TRBJ2-1; a weak D assignment points to TRBD2 (6 bases agree). The specimen comprised PBMCs, sampled before any cancer treatment. The TCR comes from a female donor with stage II lung adenocarcinoma. The nucleotides read TGTGCCAGCAGCTTAGATGGGAGGTACAATGAGCAGTTCTTC. Its protein reads: CASSLDGRYNEQFF.